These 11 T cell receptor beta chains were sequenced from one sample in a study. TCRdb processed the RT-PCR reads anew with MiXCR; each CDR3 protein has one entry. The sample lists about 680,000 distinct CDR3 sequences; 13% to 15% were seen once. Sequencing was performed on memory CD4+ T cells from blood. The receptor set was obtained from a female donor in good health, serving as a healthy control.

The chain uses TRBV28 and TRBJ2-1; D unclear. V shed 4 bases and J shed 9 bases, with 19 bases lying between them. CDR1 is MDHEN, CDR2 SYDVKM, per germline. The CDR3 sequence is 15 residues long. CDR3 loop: CASSSRAGARIEQFF. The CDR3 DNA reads TGTGCCAGCAGTTCAAGGGCAGGCGCCCGGATTGAGCAGTTCTTC.

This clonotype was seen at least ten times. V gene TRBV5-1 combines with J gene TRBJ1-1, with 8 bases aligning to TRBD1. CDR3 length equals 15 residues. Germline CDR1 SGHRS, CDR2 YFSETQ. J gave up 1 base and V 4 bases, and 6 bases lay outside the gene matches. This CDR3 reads CASSLRGLGNTEAFF. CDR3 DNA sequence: TGCGCCAGCAGCCTCAGGGGGCTGGGGAACACTGAAGCTTTCTTT.

CDR3 DNA sequence: TGCGCCAGCAGGCAAGGACAGGGTCCCCCTAATGAAAAACTGTTTTTT. This translates into CASRQGQGPPNEKLFF. V gene TRBV5-1 combines with J gene TRBJ1-4; 8 nucleotides align to TRBD1. This CDR3 is built from 16 residues. The germline CDR1 and CDR2 sequences are SGHRS and YFSETQ. V lost 5 bases and J lost 3; bases outside the gene matches: 9.

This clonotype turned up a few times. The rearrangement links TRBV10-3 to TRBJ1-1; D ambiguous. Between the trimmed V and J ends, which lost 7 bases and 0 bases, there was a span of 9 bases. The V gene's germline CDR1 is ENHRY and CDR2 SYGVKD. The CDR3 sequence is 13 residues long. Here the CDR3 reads CAITQEVNTEAFF. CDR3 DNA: TGTGCCATCACCCAAGAAGTGAACACTGAAGCTTTCTTT.

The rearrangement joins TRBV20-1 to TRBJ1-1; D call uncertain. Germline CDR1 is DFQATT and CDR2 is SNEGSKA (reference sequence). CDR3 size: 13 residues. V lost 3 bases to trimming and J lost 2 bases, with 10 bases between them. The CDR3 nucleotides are TGCAGTGCTAGTAAGGATTCCAACACTGAAGCTTTCTTT. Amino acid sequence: CSASKDSNTEAFF.

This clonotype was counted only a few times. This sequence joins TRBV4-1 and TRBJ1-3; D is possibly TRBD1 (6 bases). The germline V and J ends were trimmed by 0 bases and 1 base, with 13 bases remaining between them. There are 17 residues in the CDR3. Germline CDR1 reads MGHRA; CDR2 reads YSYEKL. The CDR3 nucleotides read TGCGCCAGCAGCCAAGATCAGGAGACAGGATCTGGAAACACCATATATTTT. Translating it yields CASSQDQETGSGNTIYF.

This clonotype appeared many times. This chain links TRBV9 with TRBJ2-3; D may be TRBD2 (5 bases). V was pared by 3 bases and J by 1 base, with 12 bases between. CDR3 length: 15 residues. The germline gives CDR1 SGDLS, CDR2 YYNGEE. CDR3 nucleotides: TGTGCCAGCAGCGCCACGGGGTTGGGCACAGATACGCAGTATTTT. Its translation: CASSATGLGTDTQYF.

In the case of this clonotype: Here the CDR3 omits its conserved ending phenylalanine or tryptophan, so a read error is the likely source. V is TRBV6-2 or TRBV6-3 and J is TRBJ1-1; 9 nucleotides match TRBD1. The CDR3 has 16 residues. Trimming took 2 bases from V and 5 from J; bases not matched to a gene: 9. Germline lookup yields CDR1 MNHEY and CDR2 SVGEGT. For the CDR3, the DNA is TGTGCCAGCAGTTACGGGCCGGGACAGGGACGGACTGAAGCTTTCTTG. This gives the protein CASSYGPGQGRTEAFL.

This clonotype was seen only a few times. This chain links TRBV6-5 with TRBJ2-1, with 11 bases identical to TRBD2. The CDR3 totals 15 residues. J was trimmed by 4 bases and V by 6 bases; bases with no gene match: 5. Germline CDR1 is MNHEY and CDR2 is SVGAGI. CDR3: CASRAIAGGYNEQFF. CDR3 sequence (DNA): TGTGCCAGCAGGGCCATAGCGGGAGGGTACAATGAGCAGTTCTTC.

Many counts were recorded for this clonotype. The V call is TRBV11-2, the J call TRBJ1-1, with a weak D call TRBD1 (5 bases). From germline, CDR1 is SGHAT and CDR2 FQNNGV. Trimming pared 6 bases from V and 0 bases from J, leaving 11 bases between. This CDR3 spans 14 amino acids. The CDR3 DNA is TGTGCCAGCAGTATGCAGGGACTGAACACTGAAGCTTTCTTT. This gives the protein CASSMQGLNTEAFF. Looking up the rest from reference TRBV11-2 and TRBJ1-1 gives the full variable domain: EAGVAQSPRYKIIEKRQSVAFWCNPISGHATLYWYQQILGQGPKLLIQFQNNGVVDDSQLPKDRFSAERLKGVDSTLKIQPAKLEDSAVYLCASSMQGLNTEAFFGQGTRLTVV.

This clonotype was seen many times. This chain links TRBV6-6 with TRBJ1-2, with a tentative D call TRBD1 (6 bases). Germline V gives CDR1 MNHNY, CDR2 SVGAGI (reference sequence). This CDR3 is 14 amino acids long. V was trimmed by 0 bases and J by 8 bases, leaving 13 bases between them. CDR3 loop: CASSYSQGMGGYTF. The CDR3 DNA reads TGTGCCAGCAGTTACTCTCAGGGGATGGGGGGCTACACCTTC.